This TCR beta chain was profiled in a study of T cell repertoires in cytomegalovirus infection. About the study: CMV infection and matching HLA type were both indicated by public TCR beta signatures.

J gave up 1 base and V 0 bases, and 3 bases lay outside the gene matches. Germline values: CDR1 DFQATT, CDR2 SNEGSKA (reference sequence). There are 15 residues in the CDR3. Findings and limits, study-wide: Cumulative public TCR beta family frequency identified CMV carriers with the relevant HLA.

A note on this clonotype: Its antigen is currently unknown.

MiXCR was run by TCRdb on the reads, yielding one entry per CDR3 protein. The profile covers some 180,000 distinct CDR3 sequences, with 9.5% appearing a single time and about 4.6% taken by the ten largest. Specimen: PBMCs. The sequence was collected from a human donor in good health (CMV status not recorded). Some clones in this sample may be carry-over from other donors' samples. The chain recombines TRBV20-1 with TRBJ2-5; 9 bases align to TRBD1. CDR3 coding DNA: TGCAGTGCTAGAGATCTACAGGGGGCCCAAGAGACCCAGTACTTC. Amino acids: CSARDLQGAQETQYF.